This is a list of T cell receptor beta chains from one sample in a study of blood T cell repertoires in COVID-19. The assay was immunoSEQ multiplex PCR, and TCRdb's table has in-frame clones only and misses some. The repertoire consists of 350,000 to 450,000 clones, with more than 85% occurring once and the leading ten covering 0.8% to 0.9%. The sample was PBMCs or T cells enriched from blood (not recorded which). All receptors come from a woman in her 40s who had been exposed to COVID-19. Each CDR3 is given with its conserved first and last residue. A D gene is named only where the DNA matches it firmly. Not every row has a clone size; where given, it reads once, few, many or a size class.

clone_size	v_call	d_call	j_call	cdr3_nt	cdr3_aa
few	TRBV4-3	TRBD1	TRBJ2-2	TGCGCCAGCAGCTTCCGGACAGGGGGCACCGGGGAGCTGTTTTTT	CASSFRTGGTGELFF
.	TRBV7-8	TRBD1	TRBJ2-1	TGTGCCAGCAGCGCGTCCCGGGACAGGTCCAATGAGCAGTTCTTC	CASSASRDRSNEQFF
once	TRBV30	.	TRBJ1-1	TGTGCCTGGAACCTGGACAAGCTTGAAGCTTTCTTT	CAWNLDKLEAFF
.	TRBV9	.	TRBJ2-5	TGTGCCAGCAGCGTAGGGCCGGGACAAGAGACCCAGTACTTC	CASSVGPGQETQYF
.	TRBV6-5	.	TRBJ1-6	TGTGCCAGCAGCCCCGGACAGTGGAATTCACCCCTCCACTTT	CASSPGQWNSPLHF
.	TRBV7-7	TRBD2	TRBJ2-2	TGTGCTAGCAGCACTAGCGGGGGGCGGAACACCGGGGAGCTGTTTTTT	CASSTSGGRNTGELFF
.	TRBV7-6	.	TRBJ1-2	TGTGCCAGCAGCTCGGACATCCTATCGGGCTATGGCTACACCTTC	CASSSDILSGYGYTF
.	TRBV4-2	TRBD1	TRBJ1-1	TGTGCCAGCAGCCAAGTGGCAGGGGGTAACACTGAAGCTTTCTTT	CASSQVAGGNTEAFF
.	TRBV4-1	.	TRBJ1-1	TGCGCCAGCAGCCAACATCCGAGGGGAGGGAACACTGAAGCTTTCTTT	CASSQHPRGGNTEAFF
.	TRBV5-1	TRBD2	TRBJ2-6	TGCGCCAGCAGCTTGAGAGGGACTAGCGACTCTGGGGCCAACGTCCTGACTTTC	CASSLRGTSDSGANVLTF
.	TRBV2	TRBD2	TRBJ2-5	TGTGCCAGCAGACGAGGACTAGCGGGGAAATACCAAGAGACCCAGTACTTC	CASRRGLAGKYQETQYF
.	TRBV2	.	TRBJ1-2	TGTGCCAGCAGGGGGCGCGGTGGCTACACCTTC	CASRGRGGYTF
once	TRBV11-3	TRBD2	TRBJ2-7	TGTGCCAGCAGCTTAGGCGGACTAGCCTCCTACGAGCAGTACTTC	CASSLGGLASYEQYF
once	TRBV24-1	.	TRBJ2-1	TGTGCCACCAGTGGTTTTTTATCGGCAGGTTCCTACAATGAGCAGTTCTTC	CATSGFLSAGSYNEQFF
.	TRBV18	.	TRBJ1-1	TGTGCCAGCTCGCCACTTACAAGTGAAGCTTTCTTT	CASSPLTSEAFF
few	TRBV2	TRBD1	TRBJ1-2	TGTGCCATCGGGACAGCCGTTTATGGCTACACCTTC	CAIGTAVYGYTF
.	TRBV2	TRBD1	TRBJ2-1	TGTGCCAGCAGTCCCGGGACAGACAGTGAGCAGTTCTTC	CASSPGTDSEQFF
.	TRBV20-1	TRBD2	TRBJ2-7	TGCAGTGCTAGTGCAGCTAGCGGGAGCGACGAGCAGTACTTC	CSASAASGSDEQYF
.	TRBV3-1/TRBV3-2	.	TRBJ1-2	TGTGCCAGCAGGTCCCTACAAGCCCGGGACACCTATGGCTACACCTTC	CASRSLQARDTYGYTF
.	TRBV20-1	.	TRBJ1-1	TGCAGTGCCGTGGCGGGGGGTTTCTTT	CSAVAGGFF
.	TRBV2	.	TRBJ1-1	TGTGCCAGCAGTGCGGAGGGACGTTGGGGCACTGAAGCTTTCTTT	CASSAEGRWGTEAFF
few	TRBV19	.	TRBJ2-1	TGTGCCAGTAGTATGTCCCTAACACTAGCCGGCCGGAATGAGCAGTTCTTC	CASSMSLTLAGRNEQFF
.	TRBV7-3	.	TRBJ2-2	TGTGCCAGCAGCCCATCTCCCGCGGGAACCGGGGAGCTGTTTTTT	CASSPSPAGTGELFF
.	TRBV19	.	TRBJ1-1	TGTGCCAGTAGTATAGAGGGAGCGTTGAACACTGAAGCTTTCTTT	CASSIEGALNTEAFF
once	TRBV10-1	.	TRBJ1-1	TGCGCCAGGCCCGGGGGCACTGAAGCTTTCTTT	CARPGGTEAFF
few	TRBV19	.	TRBJ1-1	TGTGCCAGTAAGAACAGGTGGAACACTGAAGCTTTCTTT	CASKNRWNTEAFF
once	TRBV9	.	TRBJ2-3	TGTGCCAGCAGTCAGACAGGACTCACAGATACGCAGTATTTT	CASSQTGLTDTQYF
.	TRBV6-6	.	TRBJ1-1	TGTGCCAGCATTGGCCGACAGAGATTAAACACTGAAGCTTTCTTT	CASIGRQRLNTEAFF
.	TRBV5-1	.	TRBJ2-5	TGCGCCAGCAGCTTGGCCGGGACAAGCCAAGAGACCCAGTACTTC	CASSLAGTSQETQYF
.	TRBV2	TRBD2	TRBJ2-7	TGTGCCAGCACAAGCGGGAGATCCTACGAGCAGTACTTC	CASTSGRSYEQYF
.	TRBV9	.	TRBJ1-2	TGTGCCAGCAGCCCCAGAGGAGGGCTTCGTGGCTACACCTTC	CASSPRGGLRGYTF
.	TRBV30	.	TRBJ2-2	TGTGCCTGGAGTGCCAAGCTGAACACCGGGGAGCTGTTTTTT	CAWSAKLNTGELFF
.	TRBV9	TRBD2	TRBJ2-1	TGTGCCAGCAGCGGACTAGCGGTCTCCTACAATGAGCAGTTCTTC	CASSGLAVSYNEQFF
.	TRBV7-2	.	TRBJ2-3	TGTGCCAGCAGCGTCCCAGTCTCCACAGATACGCAGTATTTT	CASSVPVSTDTQYF
.	TRBV24-1	TRBD2	TRBJ2-3	TGTGCCACCTCAACCACGGGGGGTGGCGCAGATACGCAGTATTTT	CATSTTGGGADTQYF
.	TRBV5-1	.	TRBJ1-1	TGCGCCAGCAGTAGGGCGGGGGACACTGAAGCTTTCTTT	CASSRAGDTEAFF
.	TRBV6-2/TRBV6-3	.	TRBJ1-3	TGTGCCAGCAGTTACCTACGGACGGTGGAGGGACACACCATATATTTT	CASSYLRTVEGHTIYF
.	TRBV18	.	TRBJ1-1	TGTGCCAGCTCACGACGGGGGGAGGCCACTGAAGCTTTCTTT	CASSRRGEATEAFF
.	TRBV7-2	.	TRBJ1-1	TGTGCCAGCAGCTTACGTCCAGGGAACACTGAAGCTTTCTTT	CASSLRPGNTEAFF
.	TRBV27	.	TRBJ1-1	TGTGCCAGCAGTCCCGGGCAGGGTACTGAAGCTTTCTTT	CASSPGQGTEAFF
.	TRBV13	TRBD1	TRBJ1-1	TGTGCCAGCAGCTTGACCGGGACAGGTAACACTGAAGCTTTCTTT	CASSLTGTGNTEAFF
once	TRBV7-9	TRBD2	TRBJ2-1	TGTGCCAGCAGCCAACGAGCGGGGGGGCCTAGCAATGAGCAGTTCTTC	CASSQRAGGPSNEQFF
.	TRBV19	.	TRBJ1-4	TGTGCCAGTCAGGCGACGGTTGTTAATGAAAAACTGTTTTTT	CASQATVVNEKLFF
.	TRBV19	.	TRBJ1-5	TGTGCCAGCTGTGAGTATAGCAATCAGCCCCAGCATTTT	CASCEYSNQPQHF
.	TRBV12-2	.	TRBJ1-5	TGTGCAAGTCGCATCCGGGACAGCAGCAATCAGCCCCAGCATTTT	CASRIRDSSNQPQHF
once	TRBV15	TRBD1	TRBJ1-1	TGTGCCACCAGCAGGGAGGACAGGGTAACACGAGAAGCTTTCTTT	CATSREDRVTREAFF